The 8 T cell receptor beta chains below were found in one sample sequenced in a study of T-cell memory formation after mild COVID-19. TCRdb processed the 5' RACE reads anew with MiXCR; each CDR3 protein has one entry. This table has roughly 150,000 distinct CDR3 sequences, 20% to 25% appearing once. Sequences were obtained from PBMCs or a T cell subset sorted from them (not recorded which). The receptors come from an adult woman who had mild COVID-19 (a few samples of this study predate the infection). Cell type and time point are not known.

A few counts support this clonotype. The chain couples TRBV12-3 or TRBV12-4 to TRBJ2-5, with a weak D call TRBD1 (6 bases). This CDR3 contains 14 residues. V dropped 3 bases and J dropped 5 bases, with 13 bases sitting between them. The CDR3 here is CASSLDTGRETQYF. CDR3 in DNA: TGTGCCAGCAGTTTGGATACAGGGCGGGAGACCCAGTACTTC.

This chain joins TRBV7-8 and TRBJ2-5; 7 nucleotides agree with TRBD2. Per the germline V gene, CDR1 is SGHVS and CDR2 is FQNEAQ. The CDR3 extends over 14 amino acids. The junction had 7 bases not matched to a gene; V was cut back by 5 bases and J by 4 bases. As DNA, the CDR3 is TGTGCCAGCAGCCCTCGCGGGGGACGAGAGACCCAGTACTTC. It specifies CASSPRGGRETQYF.

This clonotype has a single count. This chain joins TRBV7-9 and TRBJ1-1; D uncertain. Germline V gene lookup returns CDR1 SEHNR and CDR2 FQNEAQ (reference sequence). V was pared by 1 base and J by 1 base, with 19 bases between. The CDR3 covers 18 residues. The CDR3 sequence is CASSLVGRRPATNTEAFF. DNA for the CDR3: TGTGCCAGCAGCTTAGTGGGGAGAAGACCAGCCACGAACACTGAAGCTTTCTTT.

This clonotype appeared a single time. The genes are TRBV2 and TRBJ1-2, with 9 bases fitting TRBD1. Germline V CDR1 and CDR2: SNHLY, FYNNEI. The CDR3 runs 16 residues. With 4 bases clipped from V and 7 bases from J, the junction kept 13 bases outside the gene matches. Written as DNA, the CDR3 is TGTGCCAGCAGTGTTTTCGGACAGGGGAGCTTCCCTGGCTACACCTTC. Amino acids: CASSVFGQGSFPGYTF.

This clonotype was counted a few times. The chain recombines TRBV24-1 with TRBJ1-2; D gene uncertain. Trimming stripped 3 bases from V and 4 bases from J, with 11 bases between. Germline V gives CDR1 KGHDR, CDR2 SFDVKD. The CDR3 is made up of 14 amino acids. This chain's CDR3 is CATSDPTVAYGYTF. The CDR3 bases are TGTGCCACCAGTGATCCAACAGTTGCCTATGGCTACACCTTC.

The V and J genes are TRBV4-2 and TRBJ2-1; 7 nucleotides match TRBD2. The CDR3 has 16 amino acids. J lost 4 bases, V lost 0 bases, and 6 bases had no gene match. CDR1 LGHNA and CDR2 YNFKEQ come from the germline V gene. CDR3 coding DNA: TGTGCCAGCAGCCAAGATAGTCTAGCGGTGTACAATGAGCAGTTCTTC. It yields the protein CASSQDSLAVYNEQFF.

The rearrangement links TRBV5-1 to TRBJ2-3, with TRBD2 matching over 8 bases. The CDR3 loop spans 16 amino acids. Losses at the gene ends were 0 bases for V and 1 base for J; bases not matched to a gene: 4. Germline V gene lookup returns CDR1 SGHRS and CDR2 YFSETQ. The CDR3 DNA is TGCGCCAGCAGCTTGGCAAGCGGGGGCCGCACAGATACGCAGTATTTT. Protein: CASSLASGGRTDTQYF.

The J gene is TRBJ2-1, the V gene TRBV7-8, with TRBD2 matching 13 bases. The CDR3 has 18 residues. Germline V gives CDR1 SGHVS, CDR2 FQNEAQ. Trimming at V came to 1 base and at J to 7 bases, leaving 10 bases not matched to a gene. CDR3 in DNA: TGTGCCAGCAGCTTAGTTTCACTAGCGGGGGGGTCCTGGAATGAGCAGTTCTTC. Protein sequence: CASSLVSLAGGSWNEQFF.